Presented here are 32 T cell receptor beta chains from one specimen sequenced in a study of control samples from healthy donors and cancer patients. Repertoires were generated with immunoSEQ multiplex PCR, while TCRdb's copy carries only in-frame clones and drops some. The sample shows 100,000 to 120,000 clones, under 90% of them seen only once. The sample comprised blood. All receptors come from a woman between 45 and 65 years old in good health.

V is TRBV7-8 and J is TRBJ2-3; D remains unclear. The CDR3 consists of 15 residues. The germline gives CDR1 SGHVS, CDR2 FQNEAQ. V was shortened by 4 bases and J by 5 bases, with 16 bases between the two germline ends. CDR3 in amino acids: CASSSGSIDGDTQYF. CDR3 nucleotide sequence: TGTGCCAGCAGCTCCGGGTCGATTGACGGAGATACGCAGTATTTT.

The chain combines TRBV28 with TRBJ1-1, with a possible D match to TRBD1 (6 bases). CDR3 length: 14 amino acids. The V and J ends lost 6 bases and 4 bases respectively, with 15 bases between them. Germline values: CDR1 MDHEN, CDR2 SYDVKM. The CDR3 sequence is CASSHGQGGTEAFF. DNA for the CDR3: TGTGCCAGCAGCCACGGACAAGGGGGCACTGAAGCTTTCTTT.

The CDR3 loop reads CASNLGANTEAFF. For the CDR3, the DNA is TGTGCCAGCAACTTAGGGGCGAACACTGAAGCTTTCTTT. This sequence joins TRBV19 and TRBJ1-1, with D perhaps matching TRBD1 (5 bases). CDR3 length equals 13 residues. The V end was cut by 9 bases, the J end by 1 base, with 12 bases between. Germline-derived CDR1 and CDR2 are LNHDA and SQIVND (reference sequence). Combining the CDR3 with reference TRBV19 and TRBJ1-1 gives the whole variable domain DGGITQSPKYLFRKEGQNVTLSCEQNLNHDAMYWYRQDPGQGLRLIYYSQIVNDFQKGDIAEGYSVSREKKESFPLTVTSAQKNPTAFYLCASNLGANTEAFFGQGTRLTVV.

As DNA, the CDR3 is TGTGCCAGCACCCCGAGAGATAACTATGGCTACACCTTC. This codes for CASTPRDNYGYTF. The chain employs TRBV12-3 or TRBV12-4 and TRBJ1-2; D is ambiguous. Trimming pared 7 bases from V and 1 base from J, leaving 10 bases between. This CDR3 comprises 13 residues.

The V gene is TRBV5-4, the J gene TRBJ1-3; D perhaps matches TRBD1 (6 bases). The CDR3 spans 15 residues. Trimming took 2 bases from V and 0 from J, leaving 9 bases between them. Germline loops: CDR1 SGHNT, CDR2 YYREEE (reference sequence). The CDR3 reads CASSLQGSSGNTIYF. DNA for the CDR3: TGTGCCAGCAGCTTACAGGGTTCCTCTGGAAACACCATATATTTT.

The chain joins TRBV9 to TRBJ1-3; D unresolved. CDR1 is SGDLS, CDR2 YYNGEE, per germline. The CDR3 loop spans 16 amino acids. Deletions cut 0 bases from V and 0 bases from J, with 10 bases between. CDR3 in amino acids: CASSVGPGFSGNTIYF. For the CDR3, the DNA is TGTGCCAGCAGCGTAGGCCCAGGATTCTCTGGAAACACCATATATTTT.

The genes are TRBV2 and TRBJ1-2, with TRBD1 matching 10 bases. Trimming took 7 bases from V and 2 from J; bases not matched to a gene: 10. Germline V CDR1 and CDR2: SNHLY, FYNNEI. The CDR3 is 16 residues long. The CDR3: CASTTWGGQGNYGYTF. CDR3 in DNA: TGTGCCAGCACCACCTGGGGGGGACAGGGGAACTATGGCTACACCTTC.

The chain joins TRBV2 to TRBJ1-6; D is unclear. Trimming removed 1 base at V and 7 bases at J, with 5 bases between. CDR3 length: 13 residues. CDR1 and CDR2 (germline): SNHLY, FYNNEI. The CDR3 spells CASSEEANSPLHF. The CDR3 DNA sequence: TGTGCCAGCAGTGAAGAGGCAAATTCACCCCTCCACTTT.

V and J are TRBV19 and TRBJ2-5, with 8 bases identical to TRBD1. The J segment lost 2 bases and the V segment lost 5 bases, leaving 7 bases of the junction unmatched. The CDR3 consists of 15 residues. CDR1 and CDR2 from the germline V gene are LNHDA and SQIVND (reference sequence). For the CDR3, the DNA is TGTGCCAGTAGTGAGGACAGGGTTATGCAAGAGACCCAGTACTTC. Translating it yields CASSEDRVMQETQYF.

The CDR3: CASSVVKGAGVQTEAFF. CDR3 DNA sequence: TGTGCCAGCAGCGTAGTAAAGGGGGCAGGGGTACAGACTGAAGCTTTCTTT. V gene TRBV9 combines with J gene TRBJ1-1; 7 bases fit TRBD1. The CDR3 is made up of 17 amino acids. Germline assignment: CDR1 SGDLS and CDR2 YYNGEE. V lost 0 bases to trimming and J lost 5 bases; unmatched junction nucleotides: 13.

V and J are TRBV7-2 and TRBJ2-3, with TRBD2 matching 13 bases. V dropped 4 bases and J dropped 6; count of bases not matched to a gene: 4. Looked up from germline, CDR1 is SGHTA and CDR2 is FQGNSA. There are 15 residues in the CDR3. The DNA for the CDR3 is TGTGCCAGCAGCTACACTAGCGGGGGGGCGGATACGCAGTATTTT. Amino acid sequence: CASSYTSGGADTQYF.

The J gene is TRBJ2-4, the V gene TRBV14; D possibly corresponds to TRBD2 (5 bases). V dropped 3 bases and J dropped 4 bases, with 7 bases sitting between them. This CDR3 has 13 residues. The germline V gene has CDR1 SGHDN and CDR2 FVKESK. Here the CDR3 DNA reads TGTGCCAGCAGCCAGACGGGGAAAAACATTCAGTACTTC. Its protein is CASSQTGKNIQYF.

This sequence joins TRBV6-5 and TRBJ2-3; no firm D call. This CDR3 is built from 14 residues. V lost 2 bases and J 0 bases, leaving 6 bases between the germline ends. Per germline, CDR1 MNHEY and CDR2 SVGAGI. DNA of the CDR3: TGTGCCAGCAGTTACGGGAAAAGCACAGATACGCAGTATTTT. Its protein is CASSYGKSTDTQYF.

The chain employs TRBV18 and TRBJ2-1; no clear D gene. V was pared by 6 bases and J by 5 bases, with 14 bases between. Germline CDR1 reads KGHSH; CDR2 reads LQKENI. This CDR3 has 14 residues. The CDR3, as DNA: TGTGCCAGCTCGCTGAGGACCGAAAACAATGAGCAGTTCTTC. Translation: CASSLRTENNEQFF.

The CDR3: CASSIAGGTSNQPQHF. DNA for the CDR3: TGTGCCAGTAGTATAGCCGGGGGGACCTCTAATCAGCCCCAGCATTTT. The chain combines TRBV19 with TRBJ1-5; TRBD1 is a possible D gene (5 bases). Trimming pared 1 base from V and 4 bases from J, leaving 14 bases between. The CDR3 contains 16 residues. CDR1 and CDR2 from the germline V gene are LNHDA and SQIVND (reference sequence).

The chain is built from TRBV4-2 and TRBJ1-4; 9 bases match TRBD1. Germline V gives CDR1 LGHNA, CDR2 YNFKEQ. CDR3 length: 17 amino acids. V trimming: 0 bases; J trimming: 8 bases; junction bases outside the gene matches: 10. The CDR3, as DNA: TGTGCCAGCAGCCAAGAATTGTCCGGGACAGGGTACGAAAAACTGTTTTTT. Translation gives CASSQELSGTGYEKLFF.

This clone was picked up one time. In DNA form, the CDR3 reads TGTGCCAGCAGCGAACAGGTTGTCTCTGGAAACACCATATATTTT. It specifies CASSEQVVSGNTIYF. The chain carries TRBV6-6 and TRBJ1-3; D possibly corresponds to TRBD1 (5 bases). Trimming cost V 6 bases and J 0 bases, with 12 bases left between them. This CDR3 region has 15 residues. Germline V lookup: CDR1 MNHNY, CDR2 SVGAGI (reference sequence).

The gene calls are TRBV6-5 and TRBJ2-7; possibly TRBD2 for D (7 bases). CDR1 is MNHEY and CDR2 is SVGAGI in the germline V gene. Deletions cut 2 bases from V and 2 bases from J, with 10 bases between. The CDR3 totals 14 residues. The CDR3 bases are TGTGCCAGCAGTTACGGGGGGGCCACCTACGAGCAGTACTTC. Its protein is CASSYGGATYEQYF.

The chain has TRBV7-9 and TRBJ2-1, with TRBD2 as a possible D gene (5 bases). In germline, CDR1 is SEHNR, CDR2 FQNEAQ (reference sequence). Deletions cut 5 bases from V and 0 bases from J, with 11 bases between. This CDR3 has 15 residues. CDR3 sequence reads: CASSLSESSYNEQFF. The CDR3 DNA reads as TGTGCCAGCAGCCTTAGCGAGAGCTCCTACAATGAGCAGTTCTTC. Together with reference TRBV7-9 and TRBJ2-1, the CDR3 gives the full variable domain: DTGVSQNPRHKITKRGQNVTFRCDPISEHNRLYWYRQTLGQGPEFLTYFQNEAQLEKSRLLSDRFSAERPKGSFSTLEIQRTEQGDSAMYLCASSLSESSYNEQFFGPGTRLTVL.

The rearrangement links TRBV12-3 or TRBV12-4 to TRBJ2-1; D is undetermined. CDR3 length: 13 residues. V lost 3 bases and J lost 4, with 7 bases in between. The CDR3 coding sequence is TGTGCCAGCAGTTTGAACAATTACAATGAGCAGTTCTTC. Its translation: CASSLNNYNEQFF.

The CDR3 here is CASSQAGQGGNNEQFF. CDR3 bases: TGCGCCAGCAGCCAAGCCGGACAGGGAGGGAACAATGAGCAGTTCTTC. The chain couples TRBV4-3 to TRBJ2-1, with D maybe TRBD1 (8 bases). In germline, CDR1 is LGHNA, CDR2 YSLEER. The CDR3 is 16 amino acids. The V gene lost 1 base and the J gene lost 5 bases, with 15 bases spanning the gap.

J is TRBJ2-4 and V is TRBV6-4; D remains unclear. The ends were cut back, 7 bases at V and 6 bases at J, with 7 bases in the middle. The CDR3 totals 11 residues. Germline values: CDR1 MRHNA, CDR2 SNTAGT. Here the CDR3 reads CASTTGNIQYF. Written as DNA, the CDR3 is TGTGCCAGCACTACCGGAAACATTCAGTACTTC.

This clone was picked up one time. The gene calls are TRBV5-1 and TRBJ2-6; D is ambiguous. The CDR3 is made up of 13 amino acids. The ends were cut back, 5 bases at V and 4 bases at J, with 7 bases in the middle. CDR1 is SGHRS and CDR2 is YFSETQ in the germline V gene. CDR3 protein: CASREYGANVLTF. As DNA, the CDR3 is TGCGCCAGCAGGGAGTACGGGGCCAACGTCCTGACTTTC.

The chain recombines TRBV19 with TRBJ1-5; a weak D match, TRBD1 (6 bases). Trimming stripped 5 bases from V and 0 bases from J, with 11 bases between. Germline CDR1 reads LNHDA; CDR2 reads SQIVND (reference sequence). The CDR3 extends over 15 amino acids. DNA for the CDR3: TGTGCCAGTAGTCTACAGGGTAATAGCAATCAGCCCCAGCATTTT. Protein sequence: CASSLQGNSNQPQHF.

The chain joins TRBV28 to TRBJ2-1; the match to TRBD2 covers 10 bases. Germline-derived CDR1 and CDR2 are MDHEN and SYDVKM. The V and J ends lost 6 bases and 6 bases, in that order; junction bases with no gene match: 11. The CDR3 loop spans 16 amino acids. CDR3 loop: CASRRTGTSAINEQFF. The CDR3 nucleotides are TGTGCCAGCAGGCGCACCGGGACTAGCGCTATCAATGAGCAGTTCTTC.

The chain combines TRBV2 with TRBJ1-4; D remains ambiguous. Per the germline V gene, CDR1 is SNHLY and CDR2 is FYNNEI. The CDR3 sequence is 14 residues long. Trimming took off 7 bases at V and 5 bases at J, with 14 bases between the two ends. CDR3 nucleotide sequence: TGTGCCAGCACCACCGCCGTGGGGAATGAAAAACTGTTTTTT. Amino acids: CASTTAVGNEKLFF.

The gene calls are TRBV10-3 and TRBJ1-1; D remains ambiguous. CDR1 and CDR2 (germline): ENHRY, SYGVKD. CDR3 size: 11 residues. The V end lost 3 bases, the J end lost 4 bases, and 3 bases lay between the germline ends. CDR3 coding DNA: TGTGCCATCAGTGACATCACTGAAGCTTTCTTT. It encodes CAISDITEAFF.

The V and J genes are TRBV27 and TRBJ1-1; D remains unclear. The CDR3 is 13 residues long. V shed 6 bases and J shed 3 bases, with 11 bases lying between them. Germline lookup yields CDR1 MNHEY and CDR2 SMNVEV (reference sequence). Written as DNA, the CDR3 is TGTGCCAGCAGCCACACTTATGACACTGAAGCTTTCTTT. Protein product: CASSHTYDTEAFF.

The chain uses TRBV19 and TRBJ1-3; the D gene is possibly TRBD1 (5 bases). The CDR3 has 14 amino acids. Germline assignment: CDR1 LNHDA and CDR2 SQIVND (reference sequence). Trimming stripped 7 bases from V and 1 base from J, with 11 bases between. The CDR3 loop is CASKGLSSGNTIYF. CDR3 in DNA: TGTGCCAGTAAGGGGCTGTCTTCTGGAAACACCATATATTTT.

The chain links TRBV27 to TRBJ2-1; 7 nucleotides line up with TRBD2. Germline CDR1 and CDR2: MNHEY and SMNVEV (reference sequence). The V and J ends lost 2 bases and 2 bases, in that order; junction bases with no gene match: 0. CDR3 size: 14 residues. The CDR3 DNA reads TGTGCCAGCAGTTTAGGGAGGGCCTACAATGAGCAGTTCTTC. Amino acids: CASSLGRAYNEQFF.

The V gene is TRBV6-5, the J gene TRBJ2-7; 8 bases are a match to TRBD1. V shed 6 bases and J 0 bases; nucleotides not matched to a gene: 7. CDR3 length equals 15 residues. From germline, CDR1 is MNHEY and CDR2 SVGAGI. CDR3 DNA sequence: TGTGCCAGCAGACAAGACAGGGGAAACTCCTACGAGCAGTACTTC. Encoded protein: CASRQDRGNSYEQYF.

The chain joins TRBV6-2 or TRBV6-3 to TRBJ2-2, with a possible D match to TRBD2 (6 bases). The CDR3 spans 16 residues. V gave up 6 bases and J gave up 4 bases, with 18 bases separating them. Germline assignment: CDR1 MNHEY and CDR2 SVGEGT. The CDR3 sequence is CASSSSSWGGTGELFF. The CDR3 bases are TGTGCCAGCAGCTCCTCCTCGTGGGGAGGCACCGGGGAGCTGTTTTTT.